This T cell receptor (beta chain) was identified in a study of blood T cells in healthy people across ages. Study-wide results and limits: The authors considered diversity estimates from one million T cells to be underestimates. Without sorted subsets, naive and antigen-experienced compartments could not be conclusively compared.

There are 14 residues in the CDR3. Germline V lookup: CDR1 MNHEY, CDR2 SMNVEV (reference sequence). The ends lost 0 bases at V and 6 bases at J; junction bases unmatched: 4. A J-beta primer mix and a sample-barcoded 5' primer were used in a second PCR of roughly 6 to 12 cycles. Sequencing recovered at least 2.5 million CDR3-containing paired-end reads from each sample. TCRdb analysed the 5' RACE reads with MiXCR anew, one entry per CDR3 protein. The table has fewer than 1 million distinct CDR3 sequences, around 43% seen once. Comments on this clonotype: Its antigen remains unidentified.

Material: blood. This sequence originates from a man aged 55 to 70 in good health. This chain uses TRBV27 with TRBJ1-2; 7 positions match TRBD1. The CDR3 protein is CASSLSPRGDGYTF. Here the CDR3 DNA reads TGTGCCAGCAGTTTATCGCCCAGGGGGGATGGCTACACCTTC.